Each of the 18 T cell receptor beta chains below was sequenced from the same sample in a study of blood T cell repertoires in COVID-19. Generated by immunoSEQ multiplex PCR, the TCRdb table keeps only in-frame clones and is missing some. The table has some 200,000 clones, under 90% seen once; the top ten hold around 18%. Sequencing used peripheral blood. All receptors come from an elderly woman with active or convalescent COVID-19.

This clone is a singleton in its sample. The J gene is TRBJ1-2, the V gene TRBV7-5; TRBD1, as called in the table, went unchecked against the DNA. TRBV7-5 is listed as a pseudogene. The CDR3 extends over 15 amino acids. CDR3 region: CARSLPHREIYGYTF. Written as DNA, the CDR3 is TGTGCCAGAAGCTTACCGCACAGGGAAATCTATGGCTACACCTTC.

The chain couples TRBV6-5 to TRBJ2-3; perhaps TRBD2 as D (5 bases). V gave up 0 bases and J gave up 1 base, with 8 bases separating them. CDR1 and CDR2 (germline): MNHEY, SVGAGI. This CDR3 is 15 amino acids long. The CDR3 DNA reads TGTGCCAGCAGTTACTCCTGGACTCGCACAGATACGCAGTATTTT. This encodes CASSYSWTRTDTQYF.

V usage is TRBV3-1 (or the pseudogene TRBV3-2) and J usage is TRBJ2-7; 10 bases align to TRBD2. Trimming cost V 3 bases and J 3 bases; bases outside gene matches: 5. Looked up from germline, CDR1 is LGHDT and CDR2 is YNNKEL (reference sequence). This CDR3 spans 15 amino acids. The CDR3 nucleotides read TGTGCCAGCAGCCATACTTTAGCGGGGGGCTACGAGCAGTACTTC. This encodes CASSHTLAGGYEQYF.

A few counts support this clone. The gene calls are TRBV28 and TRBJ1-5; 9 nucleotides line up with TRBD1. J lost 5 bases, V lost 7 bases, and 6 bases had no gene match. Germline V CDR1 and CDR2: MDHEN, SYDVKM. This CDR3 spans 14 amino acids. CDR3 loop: CASNKDRGDQPQHF. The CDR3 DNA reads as TGTGCCAGCAACAAGGACAGGGGCGATCAGCCCCAGCATTTT.

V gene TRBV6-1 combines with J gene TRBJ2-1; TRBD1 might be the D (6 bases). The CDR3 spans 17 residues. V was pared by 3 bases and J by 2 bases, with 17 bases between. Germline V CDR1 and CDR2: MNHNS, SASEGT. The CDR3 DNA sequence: TGTGCCAGCAGTGATCCCCCGGGACACCTTGCCTACAATGAGCAGTTCTTC. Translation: CASSDPPGHLAYNEQFF.

The CDR3 DNA reads as TGTGCTAGTGCCAACCCTAACAGGGGGCGGACCTACGAGCAGTACTTC. Its translation: CASANPNRGRTYEQYF. This chain links TRBV12-5 with TRBJ2-7; 9 bases map to TRBD1. Per germline, CDR1 LGHNT and CDR2 FRNRAP. The length of the CDR3 is 16 residues. V gave up 7 bases and J gave up 2 bases; unmatched junction bases: 12.

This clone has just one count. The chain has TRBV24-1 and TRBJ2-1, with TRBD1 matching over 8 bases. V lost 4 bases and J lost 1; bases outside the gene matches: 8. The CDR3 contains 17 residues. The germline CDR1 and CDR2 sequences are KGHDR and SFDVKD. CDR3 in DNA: TGTGCCACCAGTGACAGGACAGGGATCGGATCCTACAATGAGCAGTTCTTC. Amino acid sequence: CATSDRTGIGSYNEQFF.

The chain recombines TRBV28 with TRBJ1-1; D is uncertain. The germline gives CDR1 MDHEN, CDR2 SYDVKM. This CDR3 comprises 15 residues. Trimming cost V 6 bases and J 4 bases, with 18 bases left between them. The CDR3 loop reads CASSPSVEIGTEAFF. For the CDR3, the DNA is TGTGCCAGCAGCCCCTCCGTGGAGATTGGCACTGAAGCTTTCTTT.

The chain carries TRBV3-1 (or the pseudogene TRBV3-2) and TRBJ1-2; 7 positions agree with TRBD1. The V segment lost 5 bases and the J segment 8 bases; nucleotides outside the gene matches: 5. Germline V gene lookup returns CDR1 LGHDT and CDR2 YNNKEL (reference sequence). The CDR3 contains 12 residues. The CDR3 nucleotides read TGTGCCAGCAGCGAAACAGGGGAGGGCTACACCTTC. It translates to CASSETGEGYTF.

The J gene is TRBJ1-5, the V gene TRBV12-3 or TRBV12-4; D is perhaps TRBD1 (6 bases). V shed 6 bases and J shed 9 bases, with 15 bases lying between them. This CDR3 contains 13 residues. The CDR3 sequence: CASSLQGSGPQHF. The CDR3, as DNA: TGTGCCAGCAGCTTACAGGGTTCGGGGCCCCAGCATTTT.

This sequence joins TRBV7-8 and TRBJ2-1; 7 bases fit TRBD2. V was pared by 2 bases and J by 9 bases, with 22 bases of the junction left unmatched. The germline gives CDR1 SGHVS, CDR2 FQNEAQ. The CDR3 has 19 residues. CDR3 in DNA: TGTGCCAGCAGCTTATCGCGCCTTCGGCGGGAGTTACCGAAGGGTGAGCAGTTCTTC. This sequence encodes CASSLSRLRRELPKGEQFF.

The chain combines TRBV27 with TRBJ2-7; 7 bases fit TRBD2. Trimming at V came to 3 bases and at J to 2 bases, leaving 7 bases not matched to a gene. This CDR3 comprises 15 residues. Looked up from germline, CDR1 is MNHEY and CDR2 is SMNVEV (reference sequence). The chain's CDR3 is CASSLGTSATYEQYF. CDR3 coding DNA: TGTGCCAGCAGTTTGGGAACTAGCGCAACCTACGAGCAGTACTTC.

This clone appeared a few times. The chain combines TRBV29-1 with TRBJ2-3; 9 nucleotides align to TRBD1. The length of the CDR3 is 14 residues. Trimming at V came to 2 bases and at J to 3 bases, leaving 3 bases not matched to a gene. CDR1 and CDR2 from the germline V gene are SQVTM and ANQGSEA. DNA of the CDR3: TGCAGCGTTGAACCTGGACAGGGGACAGATACGCAGTATTTT. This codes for CSVEPGQGTDTQYF.

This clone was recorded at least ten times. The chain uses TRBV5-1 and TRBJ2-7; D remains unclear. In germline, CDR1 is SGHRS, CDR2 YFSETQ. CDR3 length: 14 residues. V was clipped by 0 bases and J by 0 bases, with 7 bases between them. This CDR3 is CASSLGRFSYEQYF. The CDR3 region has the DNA TGCGCCAGCAGCTTGGGCAGGTTCTCCTACGAGCAGTACTTC.

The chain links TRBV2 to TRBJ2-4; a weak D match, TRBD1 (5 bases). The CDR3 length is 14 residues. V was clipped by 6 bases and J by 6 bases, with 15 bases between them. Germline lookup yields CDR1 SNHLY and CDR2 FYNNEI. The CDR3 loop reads CASRNQGIGNIQYF. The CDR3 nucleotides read TGTGCCAGCAGAAATCAGGGAATAGGAAACATTCAGTACTTC.

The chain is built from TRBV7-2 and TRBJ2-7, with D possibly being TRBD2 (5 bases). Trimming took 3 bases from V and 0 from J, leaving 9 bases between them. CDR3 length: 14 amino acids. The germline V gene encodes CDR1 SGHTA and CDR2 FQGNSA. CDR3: CASSFSGFSYEQYF. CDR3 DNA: TGTGCCAGCAGCTTCAGCGGATTCTCCTACGAGCAGTACTTC.

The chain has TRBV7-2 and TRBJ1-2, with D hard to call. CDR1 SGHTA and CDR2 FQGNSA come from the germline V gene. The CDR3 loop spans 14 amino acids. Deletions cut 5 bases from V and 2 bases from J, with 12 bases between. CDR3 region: CASSLSRDNYGYTF. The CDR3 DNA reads TGTGCCAGCAGCCTTAGCAGAGACAACTATGGCTACACCTTC.

The DNA for the CDR3 is TGCGCCAGCAGCCCACGGACAGGGGTCACAGATACGCAGTATTTT. It yields the protein CASSPRTGVTDTQYF. J is TRBJ2-3 and V is TRBV5-1; 9 nucleotides agree with TRBD1. CDR1 is SGHRS and CDR2 is YFSETQ in the germline V gene. The CDR3 is made up of 15 amino acids. Trimming at V came to 4 bases and at J to 2 bases, leaving 5 bases not matched to a gene.